This entry lists 30 T cell receptor beta chains sequenced from one sample in a study of blood T cell repertoires in COVID-19. Here immunoSEQ multiplex PCR was the method, and the copy in TCRdb shows in-frame clones only, minus some. Among a few hundred thousand clones listed, about 88% were seen once. Sequencing was performed on PBMCs or T cells enriched from blood (not recorded which). The origin of the receptors is a woman aged 25 to 45 who had recovered from COVID-19.

V gene TRBV15 combines with J gene TRBJ2-7; D is perhaps TRBD1 (6 bases). V gave up 4 bases and J gave up 0 bases, with 10 bases separating them. Looked up from germline, CDR1 is LNHNV and CDR2 is YYDKDF (reference sequence). This CDR3 comprises 14 residues. CDR3 residues: CATSIEGGSYEQYF. In DNA form, the CDR3 reads TGTGCCACCAGCATAGAAGGGGGCTCCTACGAGCAGTACTTC.

The chain uses TRBV19 and TRBJ2-7; 13 bases line up with TRBD2. V lost 6 bases to trimming and J lost 6 bases; unmatched junction nucleotides: 5. The CDR3 spans 14 residues. Germline V gene data show CDR1 as LNHDA and CDR2 as SQIVND (reference sequence). DNA for the CDR3: TGTGCCAGTAGCTCGGGACTAGCGGGATTCGAGCAGTACTTC. It codes for CASSSGLAGFEQYF.

The CDR3: CASSPSPGSYYGYTF. The CDR3 DNA sequence: TGTGCCAGCAGCCCCTCCCCGGGGTCCTACTATGGCTACACCTTC. The genes are TRBV4-2 and TRBJ1-2; D is ambiguous. V was pared by 4 bases and J by 3 bases, with 15 bases between. Looked up from germline, CDR1 is LGHNA and CDR2 is YNFKEQ. There are 15 residues in the CDR3.

The genes are TRBV27 and TRBJ2-3; D gene unclear. Trimming pared 5 bases from V and 7 bases from J, leaving 10 bases between. In germline, CDR1 is MNHEY, CDR2 SMNVEV (reference sequence). This CDR3 contains 12 residues. CDR3 sequence: CASSPSGYTQYF. The CDR3 DNA sequence: TGTGCCAGCAGTCCGTCCGGGTATACGCAGTATTTT.

V and J are TRBV6-6 and TRBJ1-5, with unresolved D. This CDR3 spans 13 amino acids. Between the trimmed V and J ends, which lost 0 bases and 11 bases, there was a span of 11 bases. Germline CDR1 MNHNY, CDR2 SVGAGI (reference sequence). The CDR3 nucleotides are TGTGCCAGCAGTTACTCAACGGTTGAGGCCCAGCATTTT. This sequence encodes CASSYSTVEAQHF.

This chain joins TRBV7-9 and TRBJ2-7; 7 nucleotides align to TRBD2. The V gene's germline CDR1 is SEHNR and CDR2 FQNEAQ (reference sequence). V lost 4 bases to trimming and J lost 0 bases; unmatched junction nucleotides: 6. The CDR3 consists of 15 residues. CDR3 coding DNA: TGTGCCAGCAGCTCGGGACGGGAGGTCTCCTACGAGCAGTACTTC. Translation gives CASSSGREVSYEQYF. Looking up the rest from reference TRBV7-9 and TRBJ2-7 gives the full variable domain: DTGVSQNPRHKITKRGQNVTFRCDPISEHNRLYWYRQTLGQGPEFLTYFQNEAQLEKSRLLSDRFSAERPKGSFSTLEIQRTEQGDSAMYLCASSSGREVSYEQYFGPGTRLTVT.

V is TRBV5-8 and J is TRBJ1-4, with D possibly matching TRBD1 (5 bases). The germline CDR1 and CDR2 sequences are SGHTS and YDEGEE. The germline V and J ends were trimmed by 7 bases and 8 bases, with 9 bases remaining between them. This CDR3 contains 11 residues. CDR3 nucleotide sequence: TGTGCCAGCTCGGAGGGGGAAAAACTGTTTTTT. This codes for CASSEGEKLFF.

On this clone: A much larger clone lies one base from this, so it may be a read error. The chain employs TRBV14 and TRBJ1-2; D may be TRBD1 (6 bases). V lost 4 bases and J 4 bases, leaving 10 bases between the germline ends. Germline CDR1 is SGHDN and CDR2 is FVKESK. The CDR3 contains 13 residues. Here the CDR3 reads CASSPGQSYGYTF. The CDR3 DNA reads as TGTGCCAGCAGCCCCGGACAGTCCTATGGCTACACCTTC. Using reference TRBV14 and TRBJ1-2 for the parts outside the CDR3, the full variable domain is EAGVTQFPSHSVIEKGQTVTLRCDPISGHDNLYWYRRVMGKEIKFLLHFVKESKQDESGMPNNRFLAERTGGTYSTLKVQPAELEDSGVYFCASSPGQSYGYTFGSGTRLTVV.

The gene calls are TRBV18 and TRBJ2-5; D is perhaps TRBD1 (6 bases). Trimming took off 4 bases at V and 3 bases at J, with 15 bases between the two ends. CDR3 size: 15 residues. Germline loops: CDR1 KGHSH, CDR2 LQKENI. DNA of the CDR3: TGTGCCAGCTCACTAAGGCCGGCAGGGGAAGAGACCCAGTACTTC. Encoded protein: CASSLRPAGEETQYF.

V is TRBV5-1 and J is TRBJ2-1, with D perhaps matching TRBD1 (6 bases). The germline V and J ends were trimmed by 0 bases and 0 bases, with 7 bases remaining between them. This CDR3 has 15 residues. Germline V gene sequence: CDR1 SGHRS, CDR2 YFSETQ. The CDR3 DNA is TGCGCCAGCAGCTTGGAGGGGGACTCCTACAATGAGCAGTTCTTC. Amino acids: CASSLEGDSYNEQFF.

In the case of this clone: Other DNA variants within this sample encode the same CDR3. The chain uses TRBV4-1 and TRBJ1-4; D may be TRBD1 (6 bases). V lost 3 bases, J lost 4 bases, and 12 bases lay in between. Germline V gene sequence: CDR1 MGHRA, CDR2 YSYEKL. The CDR3 spans 15 residues. For the CDR3, the DNA is TGCGCCAGCAGCCACCCGACAGGAGGTAATGAAAAACTGTTTTTT. This codes for CASSHPTGGNEKLFF.

The rearrangement links TRBV7-8 to TRBJ2-7; TRBD2 agrees at 12 bases. CDR3 length: 17 amino acids. V was clipped by 5 bases and J by 0 bases; unmatched bases: 8. Germline CDR1 and CDR2: SGHVS and FQNEAQ. The CDR3 loop is CASSPGTSGLLSYEQYF. CDR3 bases: TGTGCCAGCAGCCCAGGGACTAGCGGGTTACTCTCCTACGAGCAGTACTTC. The whole variable domain, remainder taken from reference TRBV7-8 and TRBJ2-7, is GAGVSQSPRYKVAKRGQDVALRCDPISGHVSLFWYQQALGQGPEFLTYFQNEAQLDKSGLPSDRFFAERPEGSVSTLKIQRTQQEDSAVYLCASSPGTSGLLSYEQYFGPGTRLTVT.

This clone has just one count. V is TRBV19 and J is TRBJ1-2; 10 bases line up with TRBD1. This CDR3 spans 16 amino acids. With V trimmed by 4 bases and J by 6 bases, 11 bases remained unmatched. Per germline, CDR1 LNHDA and CDR2 SQIVND (reference sequence). The CDR3 spells CASSKLSGTGDHGYTF. The CDR3 nucleotides read TGTGCCAGTAGTAAACTATCCGGGACAGGGGATCATGGCTACACCTTC.

The rearrangement uses TRBV5-1 and TRBJ2-3, with D tentatively TRBD2 (6 bases). Germline V gene data show CDR1 as SGHRS and CDR2 as YFSETQ. The CDR3 totals 13 residues. V was cut by 4 bases and J by 2 bases, with 8 bases left in between. CDR3 in amino acids: CASSPLATDTQYF. The CDR3 bases are TGCGCCAGCAGCCCACTAGCCACAGATACGCAGTATTTT.

This clone has only a few counts. The chain couples TRBV3-1 (or the pseudogene TRBV3-2) to TRBJ1-2; perhaps TRBD1 as D (5 bases). The CDR3 extends over 14 amino acids. Germline values: CDR1 LGHDT, CDR2 YNNKEL (reference sequence). Trimming shortened V by 4 bases and J by 5 bases, and 14 bases separated the two germline ends. The CDR3 spells CASSRNPQGYGYTF. As DNA, the CDR3 is TGTGCCAGCAGCCGAAATCCTCAGGGATATGGCTACACCTTC.

This clone has only one observation. In DNA, the CDR3 is TGTGCCAGCAGCGAGGACCTCGGGAGTGGGCAAGAAGCTTTCTTT. Translated, it gives CASSEDLGSGQEAFF. The rearrangement joins TRBV9 to TRBJ1-1, with D unclear. The V gene's germline CDR1 is SGDLS and CDR2 YYNGEE. The V gene lost 3 bases and the J gene lost 8 bases, with 20 bases spanning the gap. The CDR3 length is 15 residues.

V usage is TRBV6-5 and J usage is TRBJ1-1; tentative D call: TRBD1 (6 bases). The V end lost 0 bases, the J end lost 5 bases, and 13 bases lay between the germline ends. Germline V gene sequence: CDR1 MNHEY, CDR2 SVGAGI. This CDR3 region has 15 residues. The DNA for the CDR3 is TGTGCCAGCAGTTACTCTGGGGGCTGGGGGACTGAAGCTTTCTTT. Its protein product is CASSYSGGWGTEAFF.

The chain joins TRBV4-1 to TRBJ1-4; 10 nucleotides align to TRBD1. Germline V gene lookup returns CDR1 MGHRA and CDR2 YSYEKL. This CDR3 contains 18 residues. V lost 4 bases, J lost 0 bases, and 8 bases stayed unmatched. CDR3 nucleotide sequence: TGCGCCAGCAGCCCCCTTGGGACAGGGGAGGCAACTAATGAAAAACTGTTTTTT. Encoded protein: CASSPLGTGEATNEKLFF.

This clone appeared a few times. This chain joins TRBV5-1 and TRBJ1-4; 8 bases fit TRBD1. CDR3 length: 15 residues. The germline V gene has CDR1 SGHRS and CDR2 YFSETQ. V gave up 2 bases and J gave up 0 bases; unmatched junction bases: 0. The chain's CDR3 is CASSLQGATNEKLFF. In DNA form, the CDR3 reads TGCGCCAGCAGCTTACAGGGGGCAACTAATGAAAAACTGTTTTTT.

V and J are TRBV20-1 and TRBJ2-7; 9 bases agree with TRBD2. Germline CDR1 and CDR2: DFQATT and SNEGSKA (reference sequence). V trimming: 6 bases; J trimming: 4 bases; junction bases outside the gene matches: 10. CDR3 length: 14 amino acids. The CDR3: CSASVLAGTYEQYF. CDR3 nucleotides: TGCAGTGCAAGTGTTCTAGCGGGGACATACGAGCAGTACTTC.

The rearrangement links TRBV6-2 or TRBV6-3 to TRBJ1-1; D call uncertain. There are 13 residues in the CDR3. Germline V gene sequence: CDR1 MNHEY, CDR2 SVGEGT. Trimming shortened V by 4 bases and J by 14 bases, and 20 bases separated the two germline ends. Here the CDR3 DNA reads TGTGCCAGCAGTTTTGCCGATCGGAGTGAATCCTTCTTT. Translation gives CASSFADRSESFF.

The V and J genes are TRBV6-5 and TRBJ1-2; 8 bases fit TRBD1. V lost 0 bases to trimming and J lost 2 bases; unmatched junction nucleotides: 5. Germline V lookup: CDR1 MNHEY, CDR2 SVGAGI. The CDR3 runs to 16 residues. CDR3 in amino acids: CASSYSRAGGNYGYTF. CDR3 coding DNA: TGTGCCAGCAGTTACTCCAGGGCAGGGGGCAACTATGGCTACACCTTC.

The V gene is TRBV10-3, the J gene TRBJ1-2; TRBD1 agrees at 9 bases. The germline V gene has CDR1 ENHRY and CDR2 SYGVKD. The trim removed 7 bases at V and 5 bases at J, leaving 5 bases unmatched. The CDR3 loop spans 13 amino acids. CDR3 residues: CAINGDRGYGYTF. CDR3 DNA sequence: TGTGCCATCAATGGAGACAGGGGGTATGGCTACACCTTC.

The rearrangement uses TRBV19 and TRBJ2-1; possibly TRBD2 for D (5 bases). This CDR3 comprises 12 residues. Trimming took 7 bases from V and 10 from J, leaving 14 bases between them. CDR1 LNHDA and CDR2 SQIVND come from the germline V gene (reference sequence). CDR3 DNA: TGTGCCAGTAATCGCCCTAGCTTGGAGCAGTTCTTC. Translating it yields CASNRPSLEQFF.

This chain uses TRBV6-5 with TRBJ1-2; D not resolved. The germline V and J ends were trimmed by 2 bases and 0 bases, with 13 bases remaining between them. The CDR3 covers 16 residues. Germline V gene data show CDR1 as MNHEY and CDR2 as SVGAGI. The CDR3 region has the DNA TGTGCCAGCAGTTACGACTGGGAGGAAGCTAACTATGGCTACACCTTC. This gives the protein CASSYDWEEANYGYTF.

This clone has more than one count but fewer than ten. The chain employs TRBV5-4 and TRBJ2-7, with 10 bases matching TRBD1. The CDR3 has 14 amino acids. V was clipped by 4 bases and J by 2 bases; unmatched bases: 3. Germline V gives CDR1 SGHNT, CDR2 YYREEE (reference sequence). The CDR3 reads CASSRDRGPYEQYF. The CDR3 bases are TGTGCCAGCAGCCGGGACAGGGGCCCCTACGAGCAGTACTTC. The full variable domain, rest sourced from reference TRBV5-4 and TRBJ2-7, is ETGVTQSPTHLIKTRGQQVTLRCSSQSGHNTVSWYQQALGQGPQFIFQYYREEENGRGNFPPRFSGLQFPNYSSELNVNALELDDSALYLCASSRDRGPYEQYFGPGTRLTVT.

The chain is built from TRBV29-1 and TRBJ1-3, with a weak D call TRBD1 (5 bases). Between the trimmed V and J ends, which lost 4 bases and 0 bases, there was a span of 7 bases. CDR3 size: 13 residues. Per the germline V gene, CDR1 is SQVTM and CDR2 is ANQGSEA. CDR3 loop: CSVGGDSGNTIYF. The CDR3 DNA follows: TGCAGCGTTGGGGGCGACTCTGGAAACACCATATATTTT.

This clone was seen a handful of times. The chain joins TRBV7-2 to TRBJ2-1; D remains ambiguous. Between the trimmed V and J ends, which lost 0 bases and 0 bases, there was a span of 9 bases. The CDR3 extends over 16 amino acids. The germline CDR1 and CDR2 sequences are SGHTA and FQGNSA. CDR3 in amino acids: CASSLAPTGSYNEQFF. The CDR3 DNA follows: TGTGCCAGCAGCTTAGCCCCGACTGGCTCCTACAATGAGCAGTTCTTC.

A remark on this clone: Other DNA variants within this sample encode the same CDR3. The rearrangement links TRBV7-2 to TRBJ1-2; 9 bases align to TRBD1. Germline V gives CDR1 SGHTA, CDR2 FQGNSA. The CDR3 extends over 13 amino acids. Trimming removed 5 bases from V and 4 bases from J; junction bases left unmatched: 2. CDR3 bases: TGTGCCAGCAGCGCGGGACAGGGCTATGGCTACACCTTC. Encoded protein: CASSAGQGYGYTF.

This clone was recorded a few times. The chain carries TRBV6-5 and TRBJ1-2, with D maybe TRBD1 (6 bases). V was pared by 7 bases and J by 8 bases, with 20 bases between. The CDR3 spans 14 residues. From germline, CDR1 is MNHEY and CDR2 SVGAGI. The CDR3 coding sequence is TGTGCCAGCACCACAGGGTCTCTTTCGTGGGGCTACACCTTC. Its translation is CASTTGSLSWGYTF.